The 25 T cell receptor beta chains presented below share a single source sample, sequenced in a study of early T cells in non-severe SARS-CoV-2 infection. Each CDR3 protein is one row after TCRdb ran MiXCR on the 5' RACE reads. The table includes about 100,000 distinct CDR3 sequences, around 14% detected once. The source material was whole blood. These receptors came from an adult who was a healthcare worker with PCR-confirmed SARS-CoV-2 infection or an uninfected control (not recorded which).

The V call is TRBV4-1, the J call TRBJ2-7, with 8 bases matching TRBD2. The CDR3 has 15 residues. The ends lost 4 bases at V and 4 bases at J; junction bases unmatched: 9. Germline CDR1 is MGHRA and CDR2 is YSYEKL. CDR3 in amino acids: CASSPYSGMGYEQYF. CDR3 in DNA: TGCGCCAGCAGCCCTTATAGCGGGATGGGGTACGAGCAGTACTTC.

This clonotype was seen more than once but under ten times. V is TRBV2 and J is TRBJ1-5; TRBD1 matches 9 bases. The CDR3 loop spans 17 amino acids. Germline values: CDR1 SNHLY, CDR2 FYNNEI. The V gene end was trimmed by 6 bases and the J gene end by 2 bases; junction bases not matched to a gene: 11. This CDR3 is CASRAGTGTLGNQPQHF. The CDR3 DNA is TGTGCCAGCAGGGCCGGGACAGGGACCCTGGGCAATCAGCCCCAGCATTTT.

The sample holds many counts of this clonotype. This chain uses TRBV20-1 with TRBJ2-7; 13 nucleotides align to TRBD2. The CDR3 loop spans 14 amino acids. From germline, CDR1 is DFQATT and CDR2 SNEGSKA (reference sequence). The V gene end was trimmed by 3 bases and the J gene end by 4 bases; junction bases not matched to a gene: 3. CDR3 DNA: TGCAGTGCTAGCGGGACTAGCGGGATTTACGAGCAGTACTTC. Protein: CSASGTSGIYEQYF.

This clonotype was detected a few times. The chain carries TRBV11-2 and TRBJ2-7, with 8 bases lining up with TRBD1. This CDR3 spans 13 amino acids. Germline V CDR1 and CDR2: SGHAT, FQNNGV. Losses at the gene ends were 9 bases for V and 2 bases for J; bases not matched to a gene: 6. The CDR3 coding sequence is TGTGCCAGTCACGGACAGGGTACCTACGAGCAGTACTTC. Translating it yields CASHGQGTYEQYF.

The chain couples TRBV19 to TRBJ2-7; TRBD1 is a possible D gene (6 bases). Trimming shortened V by 10 bases and J by 3 bases, and 13 bases separated the two germline ends. CDR3 length: 12 residues. Germline values: CDR1 LNHDA, CDR2 SQIVND (reference sequence). The CDR3 nucleotides are TGTGCCACGTCGGACAGAGGCTACGAGCAGTACTTC. Residues: CATSDRGYEQYF.

This clonotype has a count of ten or more. The chain joins TRBV21-1 to TRBJ1-5. TRBV21-1 is a pseudogene locus. This CDR3 region has 19 residues. The CDR3 region has the DNA TGTGCCAGCAGCAAACAGACACCTGGCCGTACGAGGAGCAATCAGCCCCAGCATTTT. The encoded protein is CASSKQTPGRTRSNQPQHF.

This clonotype has ten or more counts. The rearrangement links TRBV29-1 to TRBJ2-7, with TRBD1 matching 7 bases. Germline values: CDR1 SQVTM, CDR2 ANQGSEA. The junction had 7 bases not matched to a gene; V was cut back by 8 bases and J by 3 bases. The CDR3 consists of 12 residues. The CDR3 DNA sequence: TGCAGCACATCCGGGACAGACTACGAGCAGTACTTC. Residues: CSTSGTDYEQYF.

The sample holds many counts of this clonotype. The rearrangement links TRBV30 to TRBJ2-1, with D unclear. Trimming removed 4 bases at V and 10 bases at J, with 17 bases between. CDR1 is GTSNPN, CDR2 SVGIG, per germline (reference sequence). The CDR3 spans 13 residues. The CDR3 DNA reads as TGTGCCTGGATAAACAAAGCTAGAACGGAGCAGTTCTTC. Protein: CAWINKARTEQFF.

A single count supports this clonotype. The chain carries TRBV6-5 and TRBJ1-4; D might be TRBD1 (6 bases). The V gene's germline CDR1 is MNHEY and CDR2 SVGAGI. V lost 1 base and J 5 bases, leaving 11 bases between the germline ends. CDR3 length equals 15 residues. The CDR3 DNA sequence: TGTGCCAGCAGTTACTGGGGGAGGGGGAATGAAAAACTGTTTTTT. Its protein product is CASSYWGRGNEKLFF.

This clonotype was seen only a few times. The chain links TRBV11-2 to TRBJ2-7; 9 positions match TRBD1. The germline V gene encodes CDR1 SGHAT and CDR2 FQNNGV. This CDR3 is 15 amino acids long. Trimming cost V 5 bases and J 1 base; bases outside gene matches: 6. CDR3 in amino acids: CASSKGQGVSYEQYF. The CDR3 coding sequence is TGTGCCAGCAGCAAGGGACAGGGTGTATCCTACGAGCAGTACTTC.

This clonotype was seen a handful of times. The chain couples TRBV20-1 to TRBJ2-7; D unclear. The germline V and J ends were trimmed by 3 bases and 3 bases, with 12 bases remaining between them. Germline CDR1 DFQATT, CDR2 SNEGSKA (reference sequence). The CDR3 runs to 13 residues. CDR3 DNA sequence: TGCAGTGCTAGGACGGTCGACCTCTACGAGCAGTACTTC. Protein sequence: CSARTVDLYEQYF.

For this clonotype: At one end the junction does not follow the germline gene, possibly because of a read error. The chain is built from TRBV9 and TRBJ1-4; no clear D. CDR1 SGDLS and CDR2 YYNGEE come from the germline V gene. This CDR3 is built from 15 residues. CDR3: CASSPTEGYREKPFF. The DNA of the CDR3 is TGTGCCAGCAGCCCCACGGAGGGTTACAGAGAAAAACCGTTTTTT.

The chain joins TRBV28 to TRBJ2-7; D unresolved. V shed 9 bases and J shed 2 bases, with 11 bases lying between them. CDR1 and CDR2 (germline): MDHEN, SYDVKM. This CDR3 comprises 12 residues. In DNA, the CDR3 is TGTGCCAGAAGTCTACGTCCCTACGAGCAGTACTTC. Its protein is CARSLRPYEQYF.

The chain combines TRBV9 with TRBJ2-3; D gene ambiguous. The germline V gene encodes CDR1 SGDLS and CDR2 YYNGEE. V was pared by 0 bases and J by 4 bases, with 6 bases between. The CDR3 is 13 residues long. CDR3 nucleotide sequence: TGTGCCAGCAGCGTAGTTTCTCCAGATACGCAGTATTTT. It specifies CASSVVSPDTQYF. The full variable domain, in which reference TRBV9 and TRBJ2-3 provide the parts outside the CDR3, is DSGVTQTPKHLITATGQRVTLRCSPRSGDLSVYWYQQSLDQGLQFLIQYYNGEERAKGNILERFSAQQFPDLHSELNLSSLELGDSALYFCASSVVSPDTQYFGPGTRLTVL.

This clonotype was recorded a few times. V usage is TRBV6-2 or TRBV6-3 and J usage is TRBJ2-5; 13 bases line up with TRBD2. The J segment lost 5 bases and the V segment lost 2 bases, leaving 5 bases of the junction unmatched. The germline V gene has CDR1 MNHEY and CDR2 SVGEGT. The CDR3 is made up of 16 amino acids. The DNA for the CDR3 is TGTGCCAGCAGTTACGCTGGACTAGCGGGAGTTGAGACCCAGTACTTC. Translated: CASSYAGLAGVETQYF.

The gene calls are TRBV12-2 and TRBJ1-1; the table assigns TRBD1, which was not confirmed against the DNA. TRBV12-2 is termed a pseudogene. The CDR3 has 14 residues. In nucleotides, the CDR3 is TGTGCAAGTCGCTTAGGTGGACAGGGGACTGAAGCTTTCTTT. Translation: CASRLGGQGTEAFF.

This clonotype was recorded many times. The chain is built from TRBV20-1 and TRBJ2-1; 11 bases match TRBD2. J was trimmed by 0 bases and V by 2 bases; bases with no gene match: 12. This CDR3 is 19 amino acids long. Germline CDR1 is DFQATT and CDR2 is SNEGSKA (reference sequence). The CDR3 here is CSARSSSGRKTSSYNEQFF. The CDR3 DNA reads as TGCAGTGCTAGATCGTCTAGCGGGAGGAAGACTAGCTCCTACAATGAGCAGTTCTTC.

This clonotype was detected many times. The V call is TRBV20-1, the J call TRBJ2-7; 12 bases map to TRBD2. Germline-derived CDR1 and CDR2 are DFQATT and SNEGSKA (reference sequence). V was pared by 1 base and J by 3 bases, with 1 base of the junction left unmatched. This CDR3 region has 14 residues. The CDR3 sequence is CSARGLAGVYEQYF. DNA of the CDR3: TGCAGTGCTAGAGGACTAGCGGGAGTCTACGAGCAGTACTTC.

This clonotype was recorded a few times. This chain uses TRBV12-3 or TRBV12-4 with TRBJ1-4; TRBD1 matches at 9 bases. V lost 6 bases and J lost 7; bases outside the gene matches: 9. The CDR3 is 15 amino acids. The CDR3 DNA reads as TGTGCCAGCAGACTAAGCACAGGGGGCGGTGAAAAACTGTTTTTT. Translated: CASRLSTGGGEKLFF.

This clonotype was recorded at least ten times. The chain uses TRBV5-5 and TRBJ2-7; D is undetermined. The CDR3 loop spans 12 amino acids. Germline V gene data show CDR1 as SGHKS and CDR2 as YYEKEE (reference sequence). V lost 7 bases and J lost 8, with 16 bases in between. The CDR3 DNA sequence: TGTGCCAGCGATAACGGAGCAAGGAAGCAGTACTTC. It codes for CASDNGARKQYF.

The chain couples TRBV7-9 to TRBJ2-3; 9 bases agree with TRBD2. Germline-derived CDR1 and CDR2 are SEHNR and FQNEAQ (reference sequence). V shed 2 bases and J 11 bases; nucleotides not matched to a gene: 20. The CDR3 has 18 amino acids. This CDR3 reads CASSLFGGRADNKFGQYF. As DNA, the CDR3 is TGTGCCAGCAGCTTATTTGGCGGGAGGGCCGATAATAAGTTTGGGCAGTATTTT.

The chain employs TRBV7-2 and TRBJ2-7, with 8 bases matching TRBD2. The trim removed 6 bases at V and 2 bases at J, leaving 6 bases unmatched. This CDR3 region has 14 residues. Germline values: CDR1 SGHTA, CDR2 FQGNSA. CDR3 nucleotide sequence: TGTGCCAGCAGTTTTACTAGCGGCCCCTACGAGCAGTACTTC. The encoded protein is CASSFTSGPYEQYF.

CDR3 DNA sequence: TGCGCCAGCAGCCAAGAGAGAGGATTCAGCTCCTACGAGCAGTACTTC. Protein sequence: CASSQERGFSSYEQYF. The chain carries TRBV4-3 and TRBJ2-7; D unresolved. Germline V lookup: CDR1 LGHNA, CDR2 YSLEER. CDR3 length: 16 amino acids. Between the trimmed V and J ends, which lost 0 bases and 0 bases, there was a span of 12 bases.

CDR3 sequence (DNA): TGTGCCAGCAGCGCAACGGACGGGACCTTTTATGGCTACACCTTC. This translates into CASSATDGTFYGYTF. J is TRBJ1-2 and V is TRBV5-4; TRBD1 is a possible D gene (5 bases). With 4 bases removed from V and 5 bases from J, the gap between germline ends came to 18 bases. Looked up from germline, CDR1 is SGHNT and CDR2 is YYREEE (reference sequence). This CDR3 contains 15 residues.

This clonotype was seen repeatedly, ten times or more. The chain links TRBV6-5 to TRBJ2-7, with 12 bases matching TRBD2. The CDR3 contains 15 residues. Losses at the gene ends were 0 bases for V and 4 bases for J; bases not matched to a gene: 1. Germline values: CDR1 MNHEY, CDR2 SVGAGI. CDR3 DNA sequence: TGTGCCAGCAGTTACTCTACTAGCGGGAGGTACGAGCAGTACTTC. Translating gives CASSYSTSGRYEQYF.